The 19 T cell receptor beta chains in this list originate from one sample, sequenced in a study of TIL therapy for anti-PD-1-resistant metastatic lung cancer. The sample's time point: pre-treatment sample, taken before nivolumab and TIL therapy. The immunoSEQ assay was v3. Sequencing was performed with immunoSEQ multiplex PCR; in TCRdb, only in-frame clones are kept and a portion is missing. The table includes roughly 60,000 clones, over 75% detected once. Sequencing was performed on blood, taken at baseline. The receptor set was obtained from a person aged 30 to 80 with non-small cell lung cancer.

This clone was picked up one time. This chain connects TRBV5-8 to TRBJ1-5; TRBD1 matches 10 bases. V was pared by 4 bases and J by 2 bases, with 6 bases of the junction left unmatched. CDR1 is SGHTS, CDR2 YDEGEE, per germline. CDR3 size: 16 residues. The CDR3 protein is CASSPGQGLRNQPQHF. DNA of the CDR3: TGTGCCAGCAGCCCGGGACAGGGGTTACGCAATCAGCCCCAGCATTTT.

The chain uses TRBV27 and TRBJ2-1, with D tentatively TRBD1 or TRBD2 (6 bases each). Trimming cost V 0 bases and J 7 bases, with 7 bases left between them. This CDR3 region has 13 residues. CDR1 and CDR2 from the germline V gene are MNHEY and SMNVEV (reference sequence). As DNA, the CDR3 is TGTGCCAGCAGTTTATCAGGGGGGAATGAGCAGTTCTTC. It encodes CASSLSGGNEQFF.

The gene calls are TRBV27 and TRBJ1-4; TRBD1 matches 7 bases. The CDR3 spans 13 residues. Germline V gene lookup returns CDR1 MNHEY and CDR2 SMNVEV (reference sequence). With V trimmed by 6 bases and J by 7 bases, 5 bases remained unmatched. The CDR3 is CASRARGAEKLFF. The CDR3 coding sequence is TGTGCCAGCAGGGCCAGGGGGGCTGAAAAACTGTTTTTT.

The chain recombines TRBV5-1 with TRBJ2-1; 9 bases match TRBD2. Germline-derived CDR1 and CDR2 are SGHRS and YFSETQ. With V trimmed by 2 bases and J by 4 bases, 4 bases remained unmatched. The CDR3 consists of 15 residues. CDR3 DNA sequence: TGCGCCAGCAGCTTTAGCGGGGGTAATTACAATGAGCAGTTCTTC. Translation: CASSFSGGNYNEQFF.

The V gene is TRBV27, the J gene TRBJ2-7; a possible D gene is TRBD2 (6 bases). The CDR3 is 16 residues long. CDR1 and CDR2 (germline): MNHEY, SMNVEV (reference sequence). The germline V and J ends were trimmed by 0 bases and 2 bases, with 14 bases remaining between them. The DNA of the CDR3 is TGTGCCAGCAGTTTATCCGACGGAGGGCGGGCCTACGAGCAGTACTTC. This translates into CASSLSDGGRAYEQYF.

The V call is TRBV27, the J call TRBJ1-2; the D is unclear. The germline V gene has CDR1 MNHEY and CDR2 SMNVEV (reference sequence). The CDR3 is 13 amino acids. Trimming left V 7 bases short and J 2 bases short, with 11 bases between. The CDR3 loop is CASTPAGNYGYTF. The CDR3 bases are TGTGCCAGCACCCCAGCGGGGAACTATGGCTACACCTTC.

The chain links TRBV2 to TRBJ2-7, with 10 positions matching TRBD2. Per germline, CDR1 SNHLY and CDR2 FYNNEI. The CDR3 is 16 amino acids. Germline trimming cut 6 bases from V and 5 bases from J; bases unmatched to any gene: 13. CDR3 nucleotides: TGTGCCAGCAGACCCATGGGGGCTAGCGGGGGCCACGAGCAGTACTTC. Its protein product is CASRPMGASGGHEQYF.

This sequence joins TRBV20-1 and TRBJ1-1, with a tentative D call TRBD1 (5 bases). The CDR3 has 11 residues. V lost 5 bases and J lost 8, with 12 bases in between. The germline V gene encodes CDR1 DFQATT and CDR2 SNEGSKA (reference sequence). CDR3 DNA sequence: TGCAGTGCTTCAGATGGACACGAAGCTTTCTTT. Residues: CSASDGHEAFF.

The CDR3 DNA sequence: TGTGCCAGCAGTGAATTTGGAGGGGCAAACAACGTCCTGACTTTC. Translating it yields CASSEFGGANNVLTF. The chain has TRBV2 and TRBJ2-6; the D gene is possibly TRBD2 (6 bases). Germline CDR1 reads SNHLY; CDR2 reads FYNNEI. The V and J ends lost 2 bases and 9 bases respectively, with 14 bases between them. The CDR3 loop spans 15 amino acids.

The sample holds a few counts of this clone. As DNA, the CDR3 is TGTGCCAGCAGTAAACAGGGATTTAATTCACCCCTCCACTTT. This encodes CASSKQGFNSPLHF. The genes are TRBV2 and TRBJ1-6; D is perhaps TRBD1 (6 bases). Trimming stripped 5 bases from V and 6 bases from J, with 11 bases between. The germline V gene has CDR1 SNHLY and CDR2 FYNNEI. The CDR3 spans 14 residues.

Only one count was recorded for this clone. This sequence joins TRBV18 and TRBJ1-5; D remains ambiguous. The CDR3 has 13 amino acids. The germline CDR1 and CDR2 sequences are KGHSH and LQKENI. V was pared by 3 bases and J by 8 bases, with 11 bases between. Here the CDR3 DNA reads TGTGCCAGCTCACCGGGCAGGTGGAAGCCCCAGCATTTT. The encoded protein is CASSPGRWKPQHF. Combining the CDR3 with reference TRBV18 and TRBJ1-5 gives the whole variable domain NAGVMQNPRHLVRRRGQEARLRCSPMKGHSHVYWYRQLPEEGLKFMVYLQKENIIDESGMPKERFSAEFPKEGPSILRIQQVVRGDSAAYFCASSPGRWKPQHFGDGTRLSIL.

The V call is TRBV7-9, the J call TRBJ2-1; 7 bases align to TRBD1. The CDR3 spans 12 residues. Germline loops: CDR1 SEHNR, CDR2 FQNEAQ (reference sequence). V shed 2 bases, J shed 10 bases, and the junction held 2 bases outside the gene matches. CDR3: CASSLQGGEQFF. Written as DNA, the CDR3 is TGTGCCAGCAGCTTACAAGGGGGCGAGCAGTTCTTC.

This clone has a single count. V is TRBV12-5 and J is TRBJ1-1; no firm D call. The germline V gene encodes CDR1 LGHNT and CDR2 FRNRAP. Trimming cost V 6 bases and J 11 bases, with 13 bases left between them. CDR3 size: 11 residues. The CDR3 is CASGSRVGAFF. The CDR3 DNA is TGTGCTAGTGGATCCCGAGTGGGGGCTTTCTTT.

The chain uses TRBV10-1 and TRBJ2-2; either TRBD1 or TRBD2 may supply D (6 bases each). The germline V and J ends were trimmed by 4 bases and 4 bases, with 13 bases remaining between them. The germline V gene has CDR1 WNHNN and CDR2 SYGVQD (reference sequence). The CDR3 is 15 residues long. DNA of the CDR3: TGCGCCAGCAGTGCGGGGGCGCACAGCACCGGGGAGCTGTTTTTT. Protein: CASSAGAHSTGELFF.

The chain joins TRBV27 to TRBJ2-3, with 9 bases that match TRBD2. The V segment lost 8 bases and the J segment 5 bases; nucleotides outside the gene matches: 5. The CDR3 is made up of 13 amino acids. CDR1 is MNHEY, CDR2 SMNVEV, per germline (reference sequence). This CDR3 is CASGGGAGDTQYF. The CDR3 DNA is TGTGCCAGCGGCGGGGGGGCCGGAGATACGCAGTATTTT.

This clone occurred once. This chain joins TRBV19 and TRBJ2-5, with 10 bases identical to TRBD1. Trimming cost V 5 bases and J 1 base; bases outside gene matches: 7. Germline CDR1 reads LNHDA; CDR2 reads SQIVND (reference sequence). The CDR3 loop spans 16 amino acids. The CDR3 nucleotides are TGTGCCAGTAGTCCCTGGGACAGGGGAACCCAAGAGACCCAGTACTTC. Residues: CASSPWDRGTQETQYF.

The V gene is TRBV7-9, the J gene TRBJ1-6; weak D call: TRBD1 (5 bases). Trimming removed 6 bases from V and 0 bases from J, with 12 bases in between. The CDR3 runs 16 residues. CDR1 is SEHNR, CDR2 FQNEAQ, per germline (reference sequence). The CDR3 spells CASSQLQGSYNSPLHF. Here the CDR3 DNA reads TGTGCCAGCAGTCAACTGCAGGGCTCCTATAATTCACCCCTCCACTTT.

The chain combines TRBV4-1 with TRBJ2-6; D unclear. The CDR3 totals 14 residues. Germline V gene lookup returns CDR1 MGHRA and CDR2 YSYEKL. V was clipped by 3 bases and J by 0 bases, with 3 bases between them. In DNA form, the CDR3 reads TGCGCCAGCAGCCATGGCTCTGGGGCCAACGTCCTGACTTTC. Translating it yields CASSHGSGANVLTF.

The chain links TRBV5-1 to TRBJ2-7; 10 nucleotides agree with TRBD2. Germline-derived CDR1 and CDR2 are SGHRS and YFSETQ. This CDR3 is built from 16 residues. Germline trimming cut 0 bases from V and 2 bases from J; bases unmatched to any gene: 5. The CDR3 sequence: CASSLGAGGLPYEQYF. In DNA, the CDR3 is TGCGCCAGCAGCTTGGGAGCGGGGGGGCTCCCCTACGAGCAGTACTTC.